The following is a TCR beta chain sequence with its context. Its specificity is unknown. Each clinical donor contributed on average approximately 90,000 T cells from unsorted cryopreserved PBMC. Data came from immunoSEQ multiplex PCR; TCRdb stores just in-frame clones and leaves some out. The sample lists 45,000 or so clones; about 95% were seen once. The germline CDR1 and CDR2 sequences are MNHNS and SASEGT. The V end lost 8 bases, the J end lost 3 bases, and 5 bases lay between the germline ends. This CDR3 has 10 amino acids. This entry belongs to a study of T cells in tuberculosis. Study-level points and caveats: Smaller distances to GMM-specific TCRs suggested their expansion in active tuberculosis. Shorter CDR3-alpha in active tuberculosis partly drove smaller distances. Active tuberculosis cases were adults; controls were adolescents.

This sequence was found in a donor aged 10 to 29 with latent tuberculosis or without tuberculosis infection. The chain carries TRBV6-1 and TRBJ2-7; D is undetermined. Sequencing was performed on PBMCs. CDR3 in DNA: TGTGCCAGCGTAAACTACGAGCAGTACTTC. It yields the protein CASVNYEQYF.